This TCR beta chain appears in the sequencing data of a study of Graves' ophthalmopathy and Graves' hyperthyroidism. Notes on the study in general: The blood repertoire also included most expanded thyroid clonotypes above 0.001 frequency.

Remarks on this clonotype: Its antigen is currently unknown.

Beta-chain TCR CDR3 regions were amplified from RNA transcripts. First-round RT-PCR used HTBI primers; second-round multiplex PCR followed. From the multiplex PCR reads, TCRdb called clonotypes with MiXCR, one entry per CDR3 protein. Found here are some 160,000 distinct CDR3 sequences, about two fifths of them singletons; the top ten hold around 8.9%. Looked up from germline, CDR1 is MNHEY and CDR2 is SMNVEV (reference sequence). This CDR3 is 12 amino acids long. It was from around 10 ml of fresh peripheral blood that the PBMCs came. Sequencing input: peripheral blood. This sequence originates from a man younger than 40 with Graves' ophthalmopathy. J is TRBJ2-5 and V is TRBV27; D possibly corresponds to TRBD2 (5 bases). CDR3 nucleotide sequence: TGTGGCACGGGGTGGGGTCAAGAGACCCAGTACTTC. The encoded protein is CGTGWGQETQYF.